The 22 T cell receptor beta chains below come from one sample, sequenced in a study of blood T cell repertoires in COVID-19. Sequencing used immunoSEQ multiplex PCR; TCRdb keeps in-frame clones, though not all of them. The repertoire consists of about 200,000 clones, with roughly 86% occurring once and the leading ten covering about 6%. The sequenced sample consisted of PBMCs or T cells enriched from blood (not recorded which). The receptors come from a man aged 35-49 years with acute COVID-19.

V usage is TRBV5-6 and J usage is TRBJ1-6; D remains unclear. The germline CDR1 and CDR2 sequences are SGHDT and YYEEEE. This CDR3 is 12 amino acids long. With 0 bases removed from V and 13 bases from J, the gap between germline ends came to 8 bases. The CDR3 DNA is TGTGCCAGCAGCTTGGCCAACAATCCCCTCCACTTT. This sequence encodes CASSLANNPLHF.

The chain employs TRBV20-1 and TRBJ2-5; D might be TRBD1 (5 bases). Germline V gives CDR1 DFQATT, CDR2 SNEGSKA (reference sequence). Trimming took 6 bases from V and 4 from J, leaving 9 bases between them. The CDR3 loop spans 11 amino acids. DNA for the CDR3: TGCAGTGCATATACAGGAGAGACCCAGTACTTC. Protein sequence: CSAYTGETQYF.

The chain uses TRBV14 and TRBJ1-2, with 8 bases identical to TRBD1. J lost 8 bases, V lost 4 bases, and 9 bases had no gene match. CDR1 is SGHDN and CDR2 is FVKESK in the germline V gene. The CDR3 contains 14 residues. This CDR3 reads CASSPSGGLGGYTF. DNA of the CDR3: TGTGCCAGCAGCCCGTCAGGGGGCCTGGGGGGCTACACCTTC.

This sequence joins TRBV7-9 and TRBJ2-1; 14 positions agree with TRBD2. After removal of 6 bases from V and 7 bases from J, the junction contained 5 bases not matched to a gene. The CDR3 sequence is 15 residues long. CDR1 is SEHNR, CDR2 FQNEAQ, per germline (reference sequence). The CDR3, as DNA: TGTGCCAGCAGTCCGACTAGCGGGAGGGGGAATGAGCAGTTCTTC. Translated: CASSPTSGRGNEQFF.

CDR3 amino acids: CASSPPRVPGNTIYF. The CDR3 DNA follows: TGTGCCAGCAGCCCCCCCCGGGTCCCTGGAAACACCATATATTTT. The chain combines TRBV5-4 with TRBJ1-3; D uncertain. The CDR3 has 15 residues. V was shortened by 4 bases and J by 2 bases, with 13 bases between the two germline ends. Germline V gene data show CDR1 as SGHNT and CDR2 as YYREEE (reference sequence). Looking up the rest from reference TRBV5-4 and TRBJ1-3 gives the full variable domain: ETGVTQSPTHLIKTRGQQVTLRCSSQSGHNTVSWYQQALGQGPQFIFQYYREEENGRGNFPPRFSGLQFPNYSSELNVNALELDDSALYLCASSPPRVPGNTIYFGEGSWLTVV.

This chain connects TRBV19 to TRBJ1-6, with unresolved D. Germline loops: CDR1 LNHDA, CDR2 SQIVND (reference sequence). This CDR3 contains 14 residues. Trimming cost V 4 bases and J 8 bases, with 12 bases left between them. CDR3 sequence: CASSTELFDSPLHF. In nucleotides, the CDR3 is TGTGCCAGTAGTACCGAGCTTTTCGATTCACCCCTCCACTTT.

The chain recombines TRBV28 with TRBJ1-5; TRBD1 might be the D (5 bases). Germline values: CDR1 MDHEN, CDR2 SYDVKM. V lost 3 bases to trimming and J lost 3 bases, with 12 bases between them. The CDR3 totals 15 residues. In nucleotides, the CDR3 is TGTGCCAGCAGTTTCCCCGGGGGGGTCAATCAGCCCCAGCATTTT. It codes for CASSFPGGVNQPQHF.

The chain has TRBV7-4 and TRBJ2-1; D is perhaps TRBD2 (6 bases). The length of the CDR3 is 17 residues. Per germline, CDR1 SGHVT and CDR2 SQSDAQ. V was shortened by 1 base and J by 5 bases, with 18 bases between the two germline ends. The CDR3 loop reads CASSLGGGAVSNNEQFF. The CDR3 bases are TGTGCCAGCAGCTTAGGGGGCGGGGCCGTATCTAACAATGAGCAGTTCTTC.

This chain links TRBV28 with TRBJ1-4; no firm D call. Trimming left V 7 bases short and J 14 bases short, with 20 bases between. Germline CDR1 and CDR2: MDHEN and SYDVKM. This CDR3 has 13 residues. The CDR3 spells CASKPSSLAQLFF. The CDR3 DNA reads TGTGCCAGCAAGCCTAGCAGCCTCGCACAGCTGTTTTTT.

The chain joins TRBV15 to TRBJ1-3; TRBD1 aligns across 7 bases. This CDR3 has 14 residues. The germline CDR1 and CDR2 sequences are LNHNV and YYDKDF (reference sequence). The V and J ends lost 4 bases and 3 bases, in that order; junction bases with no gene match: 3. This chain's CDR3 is CATSNRDSGNTIYF. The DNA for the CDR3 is TGTGCCACCAGCAACCGGGACAGTGGAAACACCATATATTTT.

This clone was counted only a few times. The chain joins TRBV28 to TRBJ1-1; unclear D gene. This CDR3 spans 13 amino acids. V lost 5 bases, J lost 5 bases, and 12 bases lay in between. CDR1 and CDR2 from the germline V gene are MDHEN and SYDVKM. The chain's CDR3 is CASSLPGITEAFF. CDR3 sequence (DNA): TGTGCCAGCAGTCTTCCCGGGATTACTGAAGCTTTCTTT. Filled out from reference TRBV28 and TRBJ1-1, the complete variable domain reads DVKVTQSSRYLVKRTGEKVFLECVQDMDHENMFWYRQDPGLGLRLIYFSYDVKMKEKGDIPEGYSVSREKKERFSLILESASTNQTSMYLCASSLPGITEAFFGQGTRLTVV.

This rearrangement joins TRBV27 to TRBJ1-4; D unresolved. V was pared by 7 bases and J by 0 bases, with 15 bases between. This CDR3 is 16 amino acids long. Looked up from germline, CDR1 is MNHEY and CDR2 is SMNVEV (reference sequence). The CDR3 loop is CASTPRAEATNEKLFF. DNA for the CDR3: TGTGCCAGCACCCCGCGGGCCGAAGCAACTAATGAAAAACTGTTTTTT.

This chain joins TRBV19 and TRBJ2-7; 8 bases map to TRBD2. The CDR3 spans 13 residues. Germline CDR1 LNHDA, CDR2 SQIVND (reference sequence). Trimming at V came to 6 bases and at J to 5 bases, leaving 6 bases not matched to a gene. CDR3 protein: CASRNSGNHEQYF. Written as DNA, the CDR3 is TGTGCCAGTAGGAATAGCGGGAATCACGAGCAGTACTTC.

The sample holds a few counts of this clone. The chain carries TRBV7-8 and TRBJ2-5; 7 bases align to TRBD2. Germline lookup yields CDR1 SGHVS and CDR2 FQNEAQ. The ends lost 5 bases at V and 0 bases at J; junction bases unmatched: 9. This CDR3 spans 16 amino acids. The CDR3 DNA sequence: TGTGCCAGCAGCCTCCCTAGCGGAAAGTACCAAGAGACCCAGTACTTC. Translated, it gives CASSLPSGKYQETQYF.

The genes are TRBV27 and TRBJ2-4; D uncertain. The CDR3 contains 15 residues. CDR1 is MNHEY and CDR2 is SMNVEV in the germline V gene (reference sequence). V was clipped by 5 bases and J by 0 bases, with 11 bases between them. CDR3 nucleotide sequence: TGTGCCAGCAGTCCGTATTCTCTAGCCAAAAACATTCAGTACTTC. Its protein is CASSPYSLAKNIQYF.

The CDR3 DNA reads as TGTGCCAGCAGTTCTAATCGGGACAGCTATGGCTACACCTTC. Translating it yields CASSSNRDSYGYTF. The rearrangement uses TRBV2 and TRBJ1-2, with TRBD1 matching 7 bases. The trim removed 5 bases at V and 4 bases at J, leaving 7 bases unmatched. Germline V gene sequence: CDR1 SNHLY, CDR2 FYNNEI. The CDR3 has 14 amino acids.

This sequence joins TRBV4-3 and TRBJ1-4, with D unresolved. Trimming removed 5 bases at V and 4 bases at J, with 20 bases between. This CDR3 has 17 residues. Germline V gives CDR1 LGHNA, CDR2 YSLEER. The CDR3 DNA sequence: TGCGCCAGCAGCTCCCCTCAAGTGGGAGCAAGTAATGAAAAACTGTTTTTT. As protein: CASSSPQVGASNEKLFF.

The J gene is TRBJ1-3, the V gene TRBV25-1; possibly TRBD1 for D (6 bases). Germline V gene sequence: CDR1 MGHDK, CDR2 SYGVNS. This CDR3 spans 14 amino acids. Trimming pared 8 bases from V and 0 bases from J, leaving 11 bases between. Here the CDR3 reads CASGTGFSGNTIYF. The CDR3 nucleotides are TGTGCCAGCGGAACAGGGTTCTCTGGAAACACCATATATTTT.

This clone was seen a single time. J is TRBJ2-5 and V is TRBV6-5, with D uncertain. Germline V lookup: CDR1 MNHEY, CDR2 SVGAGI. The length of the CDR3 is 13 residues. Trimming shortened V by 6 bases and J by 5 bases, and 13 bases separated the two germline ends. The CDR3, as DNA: TGTGCCAGCAGCCTTCCCTCCGAGGAGACCCAGTACTTC. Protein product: CASSLPSEETQYF.

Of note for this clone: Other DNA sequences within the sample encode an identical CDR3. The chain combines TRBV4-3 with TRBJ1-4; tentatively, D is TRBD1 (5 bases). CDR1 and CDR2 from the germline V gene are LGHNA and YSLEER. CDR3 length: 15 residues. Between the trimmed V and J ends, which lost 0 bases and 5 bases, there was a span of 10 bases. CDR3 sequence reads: CASSQEGQGNEKLFF. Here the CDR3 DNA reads TGCGCCAGCAGCCAAGAGGGCCAGGGAAATGAAAAACTGTTTTTT.

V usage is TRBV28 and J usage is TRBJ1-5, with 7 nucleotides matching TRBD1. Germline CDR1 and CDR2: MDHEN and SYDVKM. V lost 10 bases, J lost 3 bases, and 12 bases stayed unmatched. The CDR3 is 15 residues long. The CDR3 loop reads CATLKGAAPNQPQHF. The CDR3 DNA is TGTGCCACCTTAAAGGGGGCGGCACCCAATCAGCCCCAGCATTTT.

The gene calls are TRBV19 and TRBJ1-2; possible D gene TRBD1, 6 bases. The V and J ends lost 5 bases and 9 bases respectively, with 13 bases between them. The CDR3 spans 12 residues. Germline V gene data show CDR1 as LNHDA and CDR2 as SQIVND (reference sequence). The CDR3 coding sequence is TGTGCCAGTAGTTCCCCCAGGGGAAGCTACACCTTC. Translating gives CASSSPRGSYTF.